Listed below are T cell receptor beta chains from one sample, sequenced in a study of OX40 agonist ivuxolimab in advanced cancers. Clones were sequenced by immunoSEQ multiplex PCR, and TCRdb holds only the in-frame ones, with some missing. Among 70,000 to 80,000 clones, approximately 90% were seen once, and the ten largest hold less than 0.55%. Sequenced here: CD4+ or CD8+ T cells sorted from blood, sampled in a trial of the OX40 agonist ivuxolimab. All receptors come from an adult with an advanced solid tumor such as melanoma, head and neck, liver or kidney cancer. The CDR3 runs from the conserved cysteine through the conserved F or W. A D gene is named only where the DNA matches it firmly. Some rows mark clone size as missing; the rest say once, few, many or name a class of expanded clone.

d_call: .; clone_size: .; v_call: TRBV7-2; j_call: TRBJ2-7; cdr3_nt: TGTGCCAGCAGCTTAGGGGCTACTACTAGGAGGCTTTTGAACGAGCAGTACTTC; cdr3_aa: CASSLGATTRRLLNEQYF
d_call: TRBD2; clone_size: .; v_call: TRBV7-6; j_call: TRBJ2-1; cdr3_nt: TGTGCCAGCAGGCCGAGCGGGAGGGTTTTCGACAATGAGCAGTTCTTC; cdr3_aa: CASRPSGRVFDNEQFF
d_call: TRBD1; clone_size: once; v_call: TRBV11-2; j_call: TRBJ1-3; cdr3_nt: TGTGCCAGCAGCTCGGGACAGGGAAACACCATATATTTT; cdr3_aa: CASSSGQGNTIYF
d_call: .; clone_size: .; v_call: TRBV7-2; j_call: TRBJ2-1; cdr3_nt: TGTGCCAGCAGCTTAGGTCGGGGCTCCTACAATGAGCAGTTCTTC; cdr3_aa: CASSLGRGSYNEQFF
d_call: TRBD2; clone_size: .; v_call: TRBV2; j_call: TRBJ2-3; cdr3_nt: TGTGCCAGCGATCGACTAGCGGGAGGGGATACGCAGTATTTT; cdr3_aa: CASDRLAGGDTQYF
d_call: TRBD1; clone_size: few; v_call: TRBV15; j_call: TRBJ2-1; cdr3_nt: TGTGCCACCGGACGCCGGGACAGGGGAGAAAATGAGCAGTTCTTC; cdr3_aa: CATGRRDRGENEQFF
d_call: TRBD1; clone_size: few; v_call: TRBV7-6; j_call: TRBJ2-7; cdr3_nt: TGTGCCAGCAGCTTAGGTGGACAGGGTACCTACGAGCAGTACTTC; cdr3_aa: CASSLGGQGTYEQYF
d_call: .; clone_size: once; v_call: TRBV27; j_call: TRBJ1-5; cdr3_nt: TGTGCCAGCAGACCCGACAGGCTCAATCAGCCCCAGCATTTT; cdr3_aa: CASRPDRLNQPQHF
d_call: .; clone_size: .; v_call: TRBV5-1; j_call: TRBJ2-3; cdr3_nt: TGCGCCAGCAGCTTGGCTATAGGGACAGATACGCAGTATTTT; cdr3_aa: CASSLAIGTDTQYF
d_call: TRBD1; clone_size: .; v_call: TRBV6-4; j_call: TRBJ2-7; cdr3_nt: TGTGCCAGCATTTATCCCAGACAGGGGCGATACGAGCAGTACTTC; cdr3_aa: CASIYPRQGRYEQYF
d_call: .; clone_size: .; v_call: TRBV5-6; j_call: TRBJ2-4; cdr3_nt: TGTGCCAGCAGCTTGGAGGCCCTTCTAGCCAAAAACATTCAGTACTTC; cdr3_aa: CASSLEALLAKNIQYF
d_call: .; clone_size: .; v_call: TRBV6-1; j_call: TRBJ2-1; cdr3_nt: TGTGCCAGCAGTAATCAGGGTCTCAATGAGCAGTTCTTC; cdr3_aa: CASSNQGLNEQFF
d_call: .; clone_size: .; v_call: TRBV27; j_call: TRBJ2-6; cdr3_nt: TGTGCCAGCAGTTCACCCTCCTCTGGGGCCAACGTCCTGACTTTC; cdr3_aa: CASSSPSSGANVLTF
d_call: .; clone_size: .; v_call: TRBV4-3; j_call: TRBJ1-1; cdr3_nt: TGCGCCAGCAGCCAATCGACAGTGAACACTGAAGCTTTCTTT; cdr3_aa: CASSQSTVNTEAFF
d_call: .; clone_size: .; v_call: TRBV5-4; j_call: TRBJ2-1; cdr3_nt: TGTGCCAGCAGCTTGACAGGGAGCTCCTACAATGAGCAGTTCTTC; cdr3_aa: CASSLTGSSYNEQFF
d_call: .; clone_size: .; v_call: TRBV19; j_call: TRBJ2-2; cdr3_nt: TGTGCCAGTAGTAATGGCCCCGGAGCTGGGGAGCTGTTTTTT; cdr3_aa: CASSNGPGAGELFF
d_call: .; clone_size: .; v_call: TRBV11-2; j_call: TRBJ2-7; cdr3_nt: TGTGCCAGCAGCGCCGGACTCTCATTTACCTACGAGCAGTACTTC; cdr3_aa: CASSAGLSFTYEQYF
d_call: TRBD2; clone_size: .; v_call: TRBV9; j_call: TRBJ2-3; cdr3_nt: TGTGCCAGCAGCGTAGGAGCGGGAGTGCCAGATACGCAGTATTTT; cdr3_aa: CASSVGAGVPDTQYF
d_call: TRBD1; clone_size: .; v_call: TRBV18; j_call: TRBJ2-6; cdr3_nt: TGTGCCAGCTCCTACTTGGGGACAGAGATCTCTGGGGCCAACGTCCTGACTTTC; cdr3_aa: CASSYLGTEISGANVLTF
d_call: .; clone_size: .; v_call: TRBV30; j_call: TRBJ1-4; cdr3_nt: TGTGCCTGGAGTTGGACAGCTGAAAAACTGTTTTTT; cdr3_aa: CAWSWTAEKLFF
d_call: .; clone_size: .; v_call: TRBV18; j_call: TRBJ2-5; cdr3_nt: TGTGCCAGCTCACCAAGTAAAGGCGGGGCCGAGACCCAGTACTTC; cdr3_aa: CASSPSKGGAETQYF
d_call: .; clone_size: .; v_call: TRBV6-5; j_call: TRBJ2-7; cdr3_nt: TGTGCCAGCAGTTCCTACGCAGAATCCTACGAGCAGTACTTC; cdr3_aa: CASSSYAESYEQYF